This T cell receptor (beta chain) was sequenced in a study of OX40 agonist ivuxolimab in advanced cancers. Study summary: The dose-escalation group included hepatocellular carcinoma, melanoma, renal cell carcinoma and head and neck cancer. Participants, 82.7% male, averaged approximately 60 years of age, ranging from roughly 20 to 79.

A note on this clone: Its antigen remains unknown.

Notes on the study in general: CD8+ T cells showed, on average, more clonal expansion than CD4+ cells.

TCRdb keeps only in-frame clones here, not all; method: immunoSEQ multiplex PCR. The sample yields 60,000 to 70,000 clones, roughly 88% seen once. Germline CDR1 and CDR2: MRHNA and SNTAGT. The CDR3 has 14 amino acids. V was clipped by 4 bases and J by 5 bases, with 12 bases between them. The receptor comes from an adult with an advanced solid tumor such as melanoma, head and neck, liver or kidney cancer. This rearrangement joins TRBV6-4 to TRBJ2-1; D is perhaps TRBD2 (6 bases). Sequencing was performed on CD4+ or CD8+ T cells sorted from blood, taken in a trial of the OX40 agonist ivuxolimab. CDR3 residues: CASSAQGGDNEQFF. The DNA for the CDR3 is TGTGCCAGCAGTGCGCAGGGCGGGGACAATGAGCAGTTCTTC.